What follows are 3 T cell receptor beta chains derived from one specimen sequenced in a study of radiotherapy plus CTLA-4 blockade in lung cancer. Assay used: immunoSEQ multiplex PCR; TCRdb lists only in-frame clones, some missing. Among tens of thousands of clones listed, around 87% were seen once. Sequencing was performed on peripheral blood, taken from a patient treated with radiotherapy plus ipilimumab. These receptors originate from a human donor with non-small cell lung cancer who had stable disease on radiotherapy plus ipilimumab.

This chain uses TRBV6-1 with TRBJ1-2; no definite D call. The germline V and J ends were trimmed by 3 bases and 1 base, with 9 bases remaining between them. The CDR3 sequence is 14 residues long. The V gene's germline CDR1 is MNHNS and CDR2 SASEGT. CDR3 residues: CASSESQRNYGYTF. CDR3 nucleotides: TGTGCCAGCAGTGAGAGCCAACGTAACTATGGCTACACCTTC.

The rearrangement uses TRBV30 and TRBJ1-5, with D unresolved. The germline gives CDR1 GTSNPN, CDR2 SVGIG (reference sequence). The CDR3 is made up of 16 amino acids. Trimming took 3 bases from V and 6 from J, leaving 21 bases between them. In DNA, the CDR3 is TGTGCCTGGAGCGTGTACGGCGGGGTTGGAGGTCAGCCCCAGCATTTT. Translation gives CAWSVYGGVGGQPQHF.

The chain employs TRBV2 and TRBJ2-5; 7 nucleotides agree with TRBD2. Germline CDR1 SNHLY, CDR2 FYNNEI. Germline trimming cut 6 bases from V and 5 bases from J; bases unmatched to any gene: 12. The CDR3 contains 15 residues. CDR3 bases: TGTGCCAGCAGCCCGGGGGGAGGGAGTTGGGAGACCCAGTACTTC. Translating gives CASSPGGGSWETQYF.